The 6 T cell receptor beta chains below were found in one sample sequenced in a study of blood T cell repertoires in COVID-19. The protocol was immunoSEQ multiplex PCR, while the TCRdb copy is restricted to in-frame clones and leaves out a portion. The sample contains approximately 210,000 clones, around 84% of which appear only once. Sequencing used peripheral blood. The receptors originated from a human donor in a cohort sampled during active COVID-19.

The chain links TRBV19 to TRBJ2-3; 9 positions match TRBD1. CDR3 length: 15 residues. Germline values: CDR1 LNHDA, CDR2 SQIVND (reference sequence). V dropped 4 bases and J dropped 4; count of bases not matched to a gene: 6. The CDR3 nucleotides are TGTGCCAGTAGTAAAACCGGGACAGGGCCAGATACGCAGTATTTT. Its translation is CASSKTGTGPDTQYF.

The rearrangement joins TRBV2 to TRBJ2-5, with 8 positions matching TRBD1. After removal of 6 bases from V and 2 bases from J, the junction contained 8 bases not matched to a gene. In germline, CDR1 is SNHLY, CDR2 FYNNEI. The CDR3 is 15 amino acids. The CDR3 here is CASRPTGTGQETQYF. The CDR3 DNA reads as TGTGCCAGCAGGCCTACTGGGACAGGACAAGAGACCCAGTACTTC.

The chain carries TRBV27 and TRBJ2-1, with 7 positions matching TRBD2. The CDR3 has 15 amino acids. CDR1 is MNHEY, CDR2 SMNVEV, per germline (reference sequence). The V and J ends lost 7 bases and 5 bases, in that order; junction bases with no gene match: 11. CDR3 DNA: TGTGCCAGCACCCAACCGGGACTACCAAACAATGAGCAGTTCTTC. It codes for CASTQPGLPNNEQFF.

The chain recombines TRBV5-1 with TRBJ2-1; 9 nucleotides align to TRBD1. After removal of 1 base from V and 4 bases from J, the junction contained 18 bases not matched to a gene. CDR1 and CDR2 (germline): SGHRS, YFSETQ. This CDR3 is 20 amino acids long. Here the CDR3 reads CASSLPRPGQGRGEYNEQFF. CDR3 nucleotides: TGCGCCAGCAGCTTGCCTCGCCCGGGACAGGGTCGGGGGGAATACAATGAGCAGTTCTTC.

This chain uses TRBV18 with TRBJ1-2; the match to TRBD1 covers 9 bases. The CDR3 totals 14 residues. Germline values: CDR1 KGHSH, CDR2 LQKENI. With 5 bases clipped from V and 5 bases from J, the junction kept 6 bases outside the gene matches. CDR3 region: CASSAEQGAYGYTF. The CDR3 bases are TGTGCCAGCTCAGCGGAACAGGGGGCGTATGGCTACACCTTC.

This clone was counted only a few times. This chain joins TRBV5-5 and TRBJ1-3; 8 positions match TRBD1. CDR1 SGHKS and CDR2 YYEKEE come from the germline V gene (reference sequence). The CDR3 has 14 amino acids. The junction had 4 bases not matched to a gene; V was cut back by 5 bases and J by 3 bases. CDR3 region: CASRLDRGGNTIYF. DNA of the CDR3: TGTGCCAGCAGACTCGACAGGGGTGGAAACACCATATATTTT.